This section outlines one TCR beta chain sequence together with its context. No antigen is known for it. This specimen comes from a study of regulatory T cells in long-lasting Graves disease. The time point was: persistent/refractory GD, antithyroid drugs over 5 years with positive TRAb. Preparation of the TCR library used RNA extracted from PBMCs. The TCR beta library used iRepertoire HTBI primers with Arm-PCR amplification of CDR3. In the study's own analysis: The study identified 62 TRBV and more than 11 TRBJ segments across samples. TCRdb re-analysed the multiplex PCR reads in MiXCR, keeping a single row per CDR3 protein. These V and J calls originate from TCRdb's pipeline instead of the authors' own analysis. The data hold some 450,000 distinct CDR3 sequences, with around 22% observed a single time. Study-level results: Gene preferences differed: TRBV28, TRBJ1-2, TRBJ2-5 in persistent cases.

Germline V CDR1 and CDR2: LNHDA, SQIVND (reference sequence). CDR3 size: 15 residues. The trim removed 6 bases at V and 4 bases at J, leaving 8 bases unmatched. This TCR was recovered from a female donor with Graves disease. This specimen was peripheral blood mononuclear cells (PBMCs), taken when the disease was refractory, from a patient treated with antithyroid drugs. V is TRBV19 and J is TRBJ1-4; 7 positions agree with TRBD1. CDR3 bases: TGTGCCAGTAGCGAACCGGGACAGTTTAATGAAAAACTGTTTTTT. As protein: CASSEPGQFNEKLFF.